One TCR beta chain is described in this entry. Its target is unknown. The donors were in the roughly 120-subject validation cohort; that cohort was separate from the roughly 660-subject first cohort. Only in-frame clones appear in the TCRdb table, and some are missing; sequencing was by immunoSEQ multiplex PCR. Of approximately 120,000 clones in the sample, 90% to 97% are singletons; the top ten hold about 1.8%. The V and J ends lost 5 bases and 11 bases respectively, with 15 bases between them. The CDR3 sequence is 12 residues long. The germline CDR1 and CDR2 sequences are LNHDA and SQIVND (reference sequence). These data come from a study of cytomegalovirus exposure and HLA in healthy donors. Whole-study results and caveats: Cytomegalovirus status, reportedly, was diagnosed with high specificity and sensitivity by the classifier. The study flagged 150 to 200 TCR beta chains as cytomegalovirus-associated.

Input material: PBMCs. J is TRBJ1-1 and V is TRBV19; a weak D match, TRBD1 (5 bases). The receptor was isolated from a man in his late teens or twenties in good health and CMV-seronegative. The CDR3 region has the DNA TGTGCCAGTAGTTTCCGAGACAGTTCCGCTTTCTTT. Protein product: CASSFRDSSAFF. Looking up the rest from reference TRBV19 and TRBJ1-1 gives the full variable domain: DGGITQSPKYLFRKEGQNVTLSCEQNLNHDAMYWYRQDPGQGLRLIYYSQIVNDFQKGDIAEGYSVSREKKESFPLTVTSAQKNPTAFYLCASSFRDSSAFFGQGTRLTVV.